This T cell receptor beta chain was profiled in a study of T cells in Graves' hyperthyroidism and ophthalmopathy. The overall study: Specimen type is peripheral blood, collected at initial diagnosis prior to any treatment. The study, taken as a whole, reports: Blood also contained most expanded thyroid clonotypes above 0.001.

What was amplified from RNA transcripts were TCR beta CDR3 regions. In the first-round RT-PCR of the TCR CDR3, the HTBI primer set was used. TCRdb re-called the multiplex PCR reads through MiXCR, storing one row per CDR3 protein. The data hold hundreds of thousands of distinct CDR3 sequences, with roughly 13% observed a single time. For the diagnoses, clinical symptoms, serum thyroxine and TRAb, thyroid ultrasound and orbital computed tomography were used. Note on this clonotype: Its specificity is unknown.

The CDR3 sequence is 14 residues long. V lost 7 bases to trimming and J lost 6 bases; unmatched junction nucleotides: 7. Per the germline V gene, CDR1 is MDHEN and CDR2 is SYDVKM. The sequence came from a woman in her 30s with Graves' hyperthyroidism that later progressed to Graves' ophthalmopathy. This chain connects TRBV28 to TRBJ2-2, with 8 positions matching TRBD1. Material: blood. The CDR3 bases are TGTGCCAGCACCGGACAGGGAATCCCCGGGGAGCTGTTTTTT. Translated: CASTGQGIPGELFF.